This T cell receptor beta chain was documented in a study of T cell responses to AZD1222 COVID-19 vaccine. Overall study: The study pooled second doses at about 4 or about 12 weeks.

Method: immunoSEQ multiplex PCR; TCRdb's copy keeps in-frame clones and lacks some. The sample includes roughly 100,000 clones, over 90% of them seen just once. Germline CDR1 SGHTA, CDR2 FQGNSA. CDR3 length: 14 residues. V shed 4 bases and J shed 7 bases, with 16 bases lying between them. J is TRBJ1-1 and V is TRBV7-2; D not certain. This clonotype was obtained from an adult in good health. This material consisted of peripheral blood, taken on day 0 of AZD1222 vaccination. The CDR3 spells CASSSRRPSGEAFF. Written as DNA, the CDR3 is TGTGCCAGCAGCTCCCGCCGACCCTCGGGTGAAGCTTTCTTT.